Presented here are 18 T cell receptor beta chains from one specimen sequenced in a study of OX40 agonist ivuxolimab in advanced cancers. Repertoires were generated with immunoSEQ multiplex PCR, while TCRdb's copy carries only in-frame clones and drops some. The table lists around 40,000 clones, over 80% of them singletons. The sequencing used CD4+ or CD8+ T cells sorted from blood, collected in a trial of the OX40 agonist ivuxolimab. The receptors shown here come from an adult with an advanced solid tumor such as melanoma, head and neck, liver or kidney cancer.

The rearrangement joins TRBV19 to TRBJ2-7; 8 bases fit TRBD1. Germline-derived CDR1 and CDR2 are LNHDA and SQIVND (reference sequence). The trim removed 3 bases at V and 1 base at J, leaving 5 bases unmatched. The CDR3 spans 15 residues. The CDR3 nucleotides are TGTGCCAGTAGTATCGACAGGGGAATTTCCTACGAGCAGTACTTC. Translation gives CASSIDRGISYEQYF.

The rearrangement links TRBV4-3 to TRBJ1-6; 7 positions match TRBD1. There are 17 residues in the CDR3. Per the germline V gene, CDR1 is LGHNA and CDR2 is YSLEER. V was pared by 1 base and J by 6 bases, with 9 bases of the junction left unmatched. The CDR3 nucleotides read TGCGCCAGCAGCCAAGGGGGAGGGACAGACACTAATTCACCCCTCCACTTT. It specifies CASSQGGGTDTNSPLHF.

CDR3 DNA sequence: TGTGCCAGCAGCCAGTCTGGAAACACCATATATTTT. Translation gives CASSQSGNTIYF. The chain couples TRBV7-9 to TRBJ1-3; D gene ambiguous. The V and J ends lost 5 bases and 1 base respectively, with 3 bases between them. Germline V gene lookup returns CDR1 SEHNR and CDR2 FQNEAQ (reference sequence). This CDR3 spans 12 amino acids.

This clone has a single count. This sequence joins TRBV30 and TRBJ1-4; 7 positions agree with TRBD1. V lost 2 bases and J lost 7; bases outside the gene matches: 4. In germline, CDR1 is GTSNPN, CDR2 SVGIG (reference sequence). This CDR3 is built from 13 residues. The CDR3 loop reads CAWSQGGREKLFF. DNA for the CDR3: TGTGCCTGGAGTCAGGGGGGTCGTGAAAAACTGTTTTTT.

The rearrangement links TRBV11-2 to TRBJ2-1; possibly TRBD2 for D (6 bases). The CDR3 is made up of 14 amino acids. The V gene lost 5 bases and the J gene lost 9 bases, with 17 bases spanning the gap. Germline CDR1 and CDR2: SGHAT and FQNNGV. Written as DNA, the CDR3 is TGTGCCAGCAGCGCCTCCGGGACTTCCCCTGAGCAGTTCTTC. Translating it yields CASSASGTSPEQFF.

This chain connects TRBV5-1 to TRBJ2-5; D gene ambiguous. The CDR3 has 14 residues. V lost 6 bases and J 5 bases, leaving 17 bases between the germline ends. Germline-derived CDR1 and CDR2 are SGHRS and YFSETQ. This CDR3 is CASKWTPTPETQYF. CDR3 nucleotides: TGCGCCAGCAAATGGACCCCCACCCCGGAGACCCAGTACTTC.

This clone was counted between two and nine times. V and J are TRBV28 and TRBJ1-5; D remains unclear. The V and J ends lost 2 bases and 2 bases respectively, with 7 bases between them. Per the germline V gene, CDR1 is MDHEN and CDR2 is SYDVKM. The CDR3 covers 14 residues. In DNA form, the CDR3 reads TGTGCCAGCAGTTTACCAGGAGGCAATCAGCCCCAGCATTTT. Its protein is CASSLPGGNQPQHF.

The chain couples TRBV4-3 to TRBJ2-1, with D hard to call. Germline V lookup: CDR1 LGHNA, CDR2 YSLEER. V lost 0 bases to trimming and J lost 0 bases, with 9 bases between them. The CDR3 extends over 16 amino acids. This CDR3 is CASSQDPRFSYNEQFF. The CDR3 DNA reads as TGCGCCAGCAGCCAAGATCCCCGGTTCTCCTACAATGAGCAGTTCTTC.

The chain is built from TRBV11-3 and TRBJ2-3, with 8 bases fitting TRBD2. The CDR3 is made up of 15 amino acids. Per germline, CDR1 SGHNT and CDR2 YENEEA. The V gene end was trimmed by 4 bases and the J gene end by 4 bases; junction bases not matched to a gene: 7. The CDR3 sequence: CASSSGGRYSDTQYF. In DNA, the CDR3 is TGTGCCAGCAGCTCCGGCGGGAGGTACTCAGATACGCAGTATTTT.

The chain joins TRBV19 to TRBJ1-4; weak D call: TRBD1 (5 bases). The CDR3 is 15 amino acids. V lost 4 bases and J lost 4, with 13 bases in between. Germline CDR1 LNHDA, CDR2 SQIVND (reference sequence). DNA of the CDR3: TGTGCCAGTAGTAGCCCTCGGGGGAGTAATGAAAAACTGTTTTTT. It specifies CASSSPRGSNEKLFF. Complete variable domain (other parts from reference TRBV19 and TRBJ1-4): DGGITQSPKYLFRKEGQNVTLSCEQNLNHDAMYWYRQDPGQGLRLIYYSQIVNDFQKGDIAEGYSVSREKKESFPLTVTSAQKNPTAFYLCASSSPRGSNEKLFFGSGTQLSVL.

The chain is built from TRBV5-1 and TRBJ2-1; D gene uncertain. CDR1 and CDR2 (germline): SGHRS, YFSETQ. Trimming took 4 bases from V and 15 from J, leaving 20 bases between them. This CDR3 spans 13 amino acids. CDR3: CASSLETESPGFF. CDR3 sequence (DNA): TGCGCCAGCAGCCTGGAAACTGAAAGCCCAGGGTTCTTC.

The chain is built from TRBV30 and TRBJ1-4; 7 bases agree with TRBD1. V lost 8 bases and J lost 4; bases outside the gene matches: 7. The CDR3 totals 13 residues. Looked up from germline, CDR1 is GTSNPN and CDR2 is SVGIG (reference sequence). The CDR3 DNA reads TGTGCCGGAATGGGACAGATTAATGAAAAACTGTTTTTT. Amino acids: CAGMGQINEKLFF.

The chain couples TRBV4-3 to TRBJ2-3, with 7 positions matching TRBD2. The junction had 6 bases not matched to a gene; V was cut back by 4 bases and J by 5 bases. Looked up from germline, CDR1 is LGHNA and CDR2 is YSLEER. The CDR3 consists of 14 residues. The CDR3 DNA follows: TGCGCCAGCAGCCGTGTAGCGGGTGGAGATACGCAGTATTTT. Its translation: CASSRVAGGDTQYF.

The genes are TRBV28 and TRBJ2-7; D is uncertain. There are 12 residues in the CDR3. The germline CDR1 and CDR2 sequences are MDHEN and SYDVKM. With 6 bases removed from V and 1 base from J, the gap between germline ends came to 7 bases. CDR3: CASRWGSYEQYF. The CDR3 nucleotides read TGTGCCAGCAGGTGGGGATCCTACGAGCAGTACTTC.

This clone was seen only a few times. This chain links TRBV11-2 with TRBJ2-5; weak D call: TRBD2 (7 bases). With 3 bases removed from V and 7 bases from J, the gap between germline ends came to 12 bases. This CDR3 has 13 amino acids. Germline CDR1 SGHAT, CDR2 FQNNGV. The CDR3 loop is CASSFWGGVTQYF. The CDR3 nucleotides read TGTGCCAGCAGCTTTTGGGGGGGCGTGACCCAGTACTTC.

The CDR3 is CATADALDQPQHF. CDR3 sequence (DNA): TGTGCCACCGCAGATGCCTTGGATCAGCCCCAGCATTTT. The rearrangement links TRBV15 to TRBJ1-5; D unclear. Trimming took 8 bases from V and 5 from J, leaving 13 bases between them. Per the germline V gene, CDR1 is LNHNV and CDR2 is YYDKDF (reference sequence). The CDR3 extends over 13 amino acids. Supplemented by reference TRBV15 and TRBJ1-5, the full variable domain reads DAMVIQNPRYQVTQFGKPVTLSCSQTLNHNVMYWYQQKSSQAPKLLFHYYDKDFNNEADTPDNFQSRRPNTSFCFLDIRSPGLGDTAMYLCATADALDQPQHFGDGTRLSIL.

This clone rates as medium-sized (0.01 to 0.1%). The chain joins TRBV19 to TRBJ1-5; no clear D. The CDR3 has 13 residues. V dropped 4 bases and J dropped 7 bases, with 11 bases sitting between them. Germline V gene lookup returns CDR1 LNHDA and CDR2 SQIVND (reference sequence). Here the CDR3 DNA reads TGTGCCAGTAGTAGGCAGACGGCCCAGCCCCAGCATTTT. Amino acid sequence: CASSRQTAQPQHF.

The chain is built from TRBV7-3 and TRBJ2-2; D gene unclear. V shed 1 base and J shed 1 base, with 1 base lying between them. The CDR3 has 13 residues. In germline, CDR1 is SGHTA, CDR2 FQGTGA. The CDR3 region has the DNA TGTGCCAGCAGCTTAAGGAACACCGGGGAGCTGTTTTTT. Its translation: CASSLRNTGELFF.